Described below is a single TCR beta chain sequence and its context. This record belongs to a study of blood T cell repertoires in COVID-19. Across the study: COVID-19 samples, acute and convalescent, were from the United States, Italy and Spain.

The table came from immunoSEQ multiplex PCR; TCRdb's copy has only in-frame clones and leaves some out. The sample holds 350,000 or so clones; less than 90% are singletons and the top ten take roughly 1%. This CDR3 has 13 amino acids. The ends lost 5 bases at V and 5 bases at J; junction bases unmatched: 7. Germline loops: CDR1 SQVTM, CDR2 ANQGSEA. Recovered Cohort 3 donors showed two negative PCRs, clearance, or symptom resolution. The V call is TRBV29-1, the J call TRBJ2-5; TRBD1 matches at 8 bases. The TCR comes from a woman aged 25 to 39 who had recovered from COVID-19. Sequencing was carried out using PBMCs or T cells enriched from blood (not recorded which). CDR3 nucleotide sequence: TGCAGCGTTCTCTGGACAGGGAGGGAGACCCAGTACTTC. Translation gives CSVLWTGRETQYF. Based on the CDR3 plus reference TRBV29-1 and TRBJ2-5, the full variable domain is SAVISQKPSRDICQRGTSLTIQCQVDSQVTMMFWYRQQPGQSLTLIATANQGSEATYESGFVIDKFPISRPNLTFSTLTVSNMSPEDSSIYLCSVLWTGRETQYFGPGTRLLVL.